Listed below are T cell receptor beta chains from one sample, sequenced in a study of blood T cell repertoires in COVID-19. The table came from immunoSEQ multiplex PCR; TCRdb's copy has only in-frame clones and leaves some out. The table records fewer than 250,000 clones, roughly four fifths of them present only once. The material sequenced was peripheral blood. Source of these receptors: a woman aged 70 to 79 with acute or convalescent COVID-19. CDR3s include the opening cysteine and the closing phenylalanine or tryptophan. D genes are given only for firm matches. Some rows have no size entry. The others give once, few or many, or a class for an expanded clone.

size	D	V	J	CDR3	DNA
few	.	TRBV27	TRBJ1-6	CASSSTVSNSPLHF	TGTGCCAGCAGTTCGACAGTGAGTAATTCACCCCTCCACTTT
.	.	TRBV23-1	TRBJ1-1	CAASSQWSTAGHTEAFF	TGCGCCGCCAGCAGTCAATGGAGTACGGCGGGACACACTGAAGCTTTCTTT
.	.	TRBV5-1	TRBJ2-7	CASSLGATSLSYEQYF	TGCGCCAGCAGCTTGGGGGCCACTTCACTCTCCTACGAGCAGTACTTC
few	.	TRBV10-3	TRBJ1-5	CAISEWGGQPQHF	TGTGCCATCAGTGAATGGGGGGGTCAGCCCCAGCATTTT
.	.	TRBV2	TRBJ1-2	CASSGLLYGYTF	TGTGCCAGCAGTGGTCTCCTGTATGGCTACACCTTC
.	.	TRBV12-3/TRBV12-4	TRBJ2-5	CASRRTEQETQYF	TGTGCCAGCAGGCGGACAGAACAAGAGACCCAGTACTTC
.	TRBD1	TRBV4-2	TRBJ1-4	CASSQLRQGGEKLFF	TGTGCCAGCAGCCAACTCCGACAGGGAGGTGAAAAACTGTTTTTT
.	.	TRBV5-1	TRBJ2-2	CASSPTTNVYTGELFF	TGCGCCAGCAGCCCGACAACGAATGTGTACACCGGGGAGCTGTTTTTT
once	.	TRBV5-6	TRBJ2-7	CASSLSAYEQYF	TGTGCCAGCAGCCTGTCAGCCTACGAGCAGTACTTC
.	TRBD1	TRBV4-2	TRBJ1-4	CASSQAGTGNEKLFF	TGTGCCAGCAGCCAAGCCGGGACAGGGAATGAAAAACTGTTTTTT
once	.	TRBV5-1	TRBJ2-2	CASSLAVGSTGELFF	TGCGCCAGCAGCTTGGCCGTGGGGAGCACCGGGGAGCTGTTTTTT
.	.	TRBV5-6	TRBJ2-2	CASSLWTAPDTGELFF	TGTGCCAGCAGCTTGTGGACAGCACCCGACACCGGGGAGCTGTTTTTT
.	TRBD1	TRBV5-8	TRBJ1-3	CASTRNRGLSGNTIYF	TGTGCCAGCACCCGAAACAGGGGGCTCTCTGGAAACACCATATATTTT
.	TRBD1	TRBV19	TRBJ2-5	CAIRDRGRGETQYF	TGTGCCATTCGGGACAGGGGGCGCGGGGAGACCCAGTACTTC
.	TRBD1	TRBV5-1	TRBJ1-5	CASSRGTASNQPQHF	TGCGCCAGCAGCAGAGGGACAGCTAGCAATCAGCCCCAGCATTTT
.	.	TRBV18	TRBJ1-4	CASSPRGILNEKLFF	TGTGCCAGCTCACCAAGGGGGATTCTTAATGAAAAACTGTTTTTT
.	.	TRBV6-4	TRBJ1-1	CASSVFGGDTEAFF	TGTGCCAGCAGTGTATTCGGGGGGGACACTGAAGCTTTCTTT
.	.	TRBV7-2	TRBJ1-6	CASSLRSSYNSPLHF	TGTGCCAGCAGCTTACGTAGCTCCTATAATTCACCCCTCCACTTT
.	.	TRBV6-1	TRBJ1-1	CASSEVRGEAFF	TGTGCCAGCAGTGAAGTCAGGGGTGAAGCTTTCTTT
.	TRBD2	TRBV24-1	TRBJ2-3	CATSDLGLAVDTQYF	TGTGCCACCAGTGATTTGGGACTAGCAGTAGATACGCAGTATTTT
.	.	TRBV5-6	TRBJ1-2	CASSPVGGGYTF	TGTGCCAGTTCTCCCGTAGGGGGTGGCTACACCTTC
.	.	TRBV27	TRBJ2-2	CASRGASTGELFF	TGTGCCAGCAGGGGGGCGAGTACCGGGGAGCTGTTTTTT
once	.	TRBV21-1	TRBJ1-3	CASSQGFSPRGNTIYF	TGTGCCAGCAGCCAGGGATTCTCGCCGCGGGGAAACACCATATATTTT
.	.	TRBV18	TRBJ1-2	CASSPPLQANGYTF	TGTGCCAGCTCACCACCTCTACAGGCAAACGGCTACACCTTC
.	.	TRBV6-5	TRBJ2-3	CASSYSSRGVTDTQYF	TGTGCCAGCAGTTACTCGTCCAGGGGGGTGACAGATACGCAGTATTTT
.	.	TRBV5-1	TRBJ1-1	CASALGGGGEAAFF	TGCGCCAGCGCCCTTGGAGGAGGGGGGGAGGCAGCTTTCTTT
.	TRBD1	TRBV7-8	TRBJ2-1	CASSPLGQETYNEQFF	TGTGCCAGCAGCCCACTTGGACAGGAGACCTACAATGAGCAGTTCTTC
.	TRBD1	TRBV10-3	TRBJ1-3	CAIRSDRDGATIYF	TGTGCCATCAGATCGGACAGGGATGGAGCCACCATATATTTT